Below, 20 T cell receptor beta chains from the same sample are listed, as sequenced in a study of regulatory T cells in long-lasting Graves disease. To make TCR beta libraries, researchers used iRepertoire HTBI primers and Arm-PCR of CDR3 regions. TCRdb re-analysed the multiplex PCR reads in MiXCR, keeping a single row per CDR3 protein. The data show 400,000 to 600,000 distinct CDR3 sequences, roughly 21% seen once. Time point denoted: persistent/refractory GD, antithyroid drugs over 5 years with positive TRAb. The TCR library was made from RNA that had been extracted from PBMCs in TRIzol. The material was peripheral blood mononuclear cells (PBMCs), obtained when the disease was refractory, from a patient treated with antithyroid drugs. These receptors were collected from a female donor with Graves disease.

This clonotype has just a few counts. The V gene is TRBV7-2, the J gene TRBJ2-7; D might be TRBD2 (5 bases). Germline assignment: CDR1 SGHTA and CDR2 FQGNSA. Trimming took 4 bases from V and 3 from J, leaving 16 bases between them. The CDR3 totals 15 residues. The CDR3 is CASSSVEGSNYEQYF. CDR3 DNA: TGTGCCAGCAGCTCCGTTGAGGGAAGTAACTACGAGCAGTACTTC.

In its sample, this clonotype was seen a few times. The V and J genes are TRBV12-3 or TRBV12-4 and TRBJ1-5; perhaps TRBD1 as D (6 bases). The V and J ends lost 7 bases and 8 bases respectively, with 12 bases between them. This CDR3 region has 12 residues. The CDR3 sequence: CASNQGQEPQHF. CDR3 in DNA: TGTGCCAGCAATCAGGGACAAGAGCCCCAGCATTTT.

This chain joins TRBV19 and TRBJ1-5; no clear D gene. There are 15 residues in the CDR3. CDR1 is LNHDA and CDR2 is SQIVND in the germline V gene (reference sequence). V lost 4 bases and J lost 3, with 13 bases in between. CDR3 in DNA: TGTGCCAGTAGTACCGCTGGGGTGTTCAATCAGCCCCAGCATTTT. It is translated as CASSTAGVFNQPQHF.

V gene TRBV4-2 combines with J gene TRBJ1-2; the D gene is possibly TRBD1 (5 bases). Germline CDR1 is LGHNA and CDR2 is YNFKEQ. This CDR3 comprises 14 residues. The V end was cut by 0 bases, the J end by 6 bases, with 11 bases between. The CDR3 here is CASSQDWGDNGYTF. The CDR3 DNA reads TGTGCCAGCAGCCAAGATTGGGGGGATAATGGCTACACCTTC.

The V call is TRBV6-5, the J call TRBJ1-1; D remains ambiguous. CDR1 MNHEY and CDR2 SVGAGI come from the germline V gene. The CDR3 consists of 14 residues. Between the trimmed V and J ends, which lost 2 bases and 0 bases, there was a span of 7 bases. The CDR3 loop reads CASSYTRVNTEAFF. The CDR3 bases are TGTGCCAGCAGTTACACCAGAGTGAACACTGAAGCTTTCTTT.

V and J are TRBV5-1 and TRBJ2-1; the D gene could be TRBD1 or TRBD2 (5 bases each). CDR1 SGHRS and CDR2 YFSETQ come from the germline V gene. CDR3 length: 14 residues. Trimming stripped 4 bases from V and 10 bases from J, with 18 bases between. The CDR3: CASSAGLAGGEQFF. CDR3 DNA sequence: TGCGCCAGCAGCGCAGGACTGGCTGGGGGAGAGCAGTTCTTC.

In this sample, this clonotype turned up many times. The chain couples TRBV2 to TRBJ1-4; D not resolved. Trimming took 2 bases from V and 10 from J, leaving 8 bases between them. This CDR3 region has 12 residues. Looked up from germline, CDR1 is SNHLY and CDR2 is FYNNEI. CDR3 nucleotide sequence: TGTGCCAGCAGTGAATACTTTGGAAAACTGTTTTTT. Residues: CASSEYFGKLFF.

This clonotype was seen at least ten times. The V and J genes are TRBV12-3 or TRBV12-4 and TRBJ1-5; TRBD1 might be the D (6 bases). Trimming removed 2 bases from V and 5 bases from J, with 10 bases in between. CDR3 length equals 14 residues. CDR3 DNA: TGTGCCAGCAGTTTAAGGGGGGTGTATCAGCCCCAGCATTTT. Translation: CASSLRGVYQPQHF.

This clonotype has at least ten counts. CDR3 in DNA: TGTGCCACCGGACTTCACCAAGAGACCCAGTACTTC. This codes for CATGLHQETQYF. The chain couples TRBV2 to TRBJ2-5; possible D gene TRBD2, 5 bases. CDR1 SNHLY and CDR2 FYNNEI come from the germline V gene. The CDR3 extends over 12 amino acids. Trimming removed 10 bases at V and 0 bases at J, with 9 bases between.

In this sample, this clonotype turned up a few times. The chain recombines TRBV9 with TRBJ1-2; D remains unclear. The CDR3 is 14 residues long. V was trimmed by 4 bases and J by 2 bases, leaving 12 bases between them. Per the germline V gene, CDR1 is SGDLS and CDR2 is YYNGEE. CDR3 region: CASSPTTPNYGYTF. In DNA, the CDR3 is TGTGCCAGCAGCCCAACGACTCCAAACTATGGCTACACCTTC.

This rearrangement joins TRBV19 to TRBJ2-7; 8 bases agree with TRBD2. V shed 2 bases, J shed 1 base, and the junction held 4 bases outside the gene matches. The CDR3 loop spans 15 amino acids. The germline V gene encodes CDR1 LNHDA and CDR2 SQIVND (reference sequence). The DNA for the CDR3 is TGTGCCAGTAGTATAACACCTAGCGGGTCCTACGAGCAGTACTTC. Translation gives CASSITPSGSYEQYF.

The V and J genes are TRBV11-2 and TRBJ2-7; a weak D match, TRBD1 (5 bases). The V and J ends lost 1 base and 2 bases respectively, with 12 bases between them. The CDR3 length is 15 residues. Germline V gene sequence: CDR1 SGHAT, CDR2 FQNNGV. Written as DNA, the CDR3 is TGTGCCAGCAGCTTAGCCCAGGGTAGTCCCTACGAGCAGTACTTC. This encodes CASSLAQGSPYEQYF.

This clonotype was observed a handful of times. A clone one base away is much larger, so this may be a read error. The chain joins TRBV28 to TRBJ2-7; perhaps TRBD2 as D (5 bases). This CDR3 has 16 amino acids. The V gene's germline CDR1 is MDHEN and CDR2 SYDVKM. V was trimmed by 5 bases and J by 1 base, leaving 18 bases between them. For the CDR3, the DNA is TGTGCCAGCAGTACTGGCTCTACTAGTTTATCCTACGAGCAGTACTTC. Translated, it gives CASSTGSTSLSYEQYF.

DNA of the CDR3: TGTGCCACTCAAAGGAGACAGGGGTACACCGGGGAGCTGTTTTTT. It is translated as CATQRRQGYTGELFF. The chain employs TRBV19 and TRBJ2-2, with 8 bases identical to TRBD1. V lost 10 bases, J lost 3 bases, and 10 bases stayed unmatched. Per the germline V gene, CDR1 is LNHDA and CDR2 is SQIVND (reference sequence). This CDR3 region has 15 residues.

This clonotype has a count of ten or more. The chain links TRBV24-1 to TRBJ1-2, with D unclear. V was clipped by 5 bases and J by 1 base, with 10 bases between them. Germline V gene lookup returns CDR1 KGHDR and CDR2 SFDVKD. The CDR3 totals 14 residues. For the CDR3, the DNA is TGTGCCACCAGTGGGACGAACCTTAACTATGGCTACACCTTC. This gives the protein CATSGTNLNYGYTF.

This clonotype was observed a few times. The chain couples TRBV6-7 to TRBJ2-7, with D perhaps matching TRBD1 or TRBD2 (5 bases each). TRBV6-7 is known as an ORF, though its function is uncertain. V lost 2 bases and J lost 5, with 22 bases in between. The CDR3 runs 17 residues. The CDR3 coding sequence is TGTGCCAGCAGTTACGCAAAACCGGGGCCGGAAGGCCACGAGCAGTACTTC. Protein sequence: CASSYAKPGPEGHEQYF.

At least ten counts were recorded for this clonotype. J is TRBJ1-4 and V is TRBV7-8, with D unresolved. V lost 3 bases, J lost 7 bases, and 12 bases lay in between. Germline V gene data show CDR1 as SGHVS and CDR2 as FQNEAQ. The CDR3 contains 14 residues. The CDR3 region has the DNA TGTGCCAGCAGCTTTGGTGGTGGGCGTGAAAAACTGTTTTTT. Translating gives CASSFGGGREKLFF. Full variable domain (rest looked up from reference TRBV7-8 and TRBJ1-4): GAGVSQSPRYKVAKRGQDVALRCDPISGHVSLFWYQQALGQGPEFLTYFQNEAQLDKSGLPSDRFFAERPEGSVSTLKIQRTQQEDSAVYLCASSFGGGREKLFFGSGTQLSVL.

J is TRBJ2-5 and V is TRBV5-5; perhaps TRBD1 as D (5 bases). The V gene lost 0 bases and the J gene lost 2 bases, with 14 bases spanning the gap. Germline V lookup: CDR1 SGHKS, CDR2 YYEKEE (reference sequence). This CDR3 comprises 16 residues. This CDR3 reads CASSLGAQGVQETQYF. CDR3 DNA: TGTGCCAGCAGCTTGGGAGCCCAAGGGGTTCAAGAGACCCAGTACTTC.

V is TRBV12-3 or TRBV12-4 and J is TRBJ1-1; TRBD1 aligns across 8 bases. Trimming took 3 bases from V and 3 from J; bases not matched to a gene: 3. CDR3 length equals 14 residues. CDR3: CASSFRGRYTEAFF. CDR3 nucleotides: TGTGCCAGCAGTTTCAGGGGGCGATACACTGAAGCTTTCTTT.

This clonotype was recorded at least ten times. The J gene is TRBJ1-4, the V gene TRBV12-5, with 12 nucleotides matching TRBD1. Germline V lookup: CDR1 LGHNT, CDR2 FRNRAP. The ends lost 6 bases at V and 5 bases at J; junction bases unmatched: 7. This CDR3 has 16 amino acids. CDR3 in amino acids: CASGPGTGGENEKLFF. For the CDR3, the DNA is TGTGCTAGTGGCCCGGGGACAGGGGGCGAAAATGAAAAACTGTTTTTT. Combining the CDR3 with reference TRBV12-5 and TRBJ1-4 gives the whole variable domain DARVTQTPRHKVTEMGQEVTMRCQPILGHNTVFWYRQTMMQGLELLAYFRNRAPLDDSGMPKDRFSAEMPDATLATLKIQPSEPRDSAVYFCASGPGTGGENEKLFFGSGTQLSVL.